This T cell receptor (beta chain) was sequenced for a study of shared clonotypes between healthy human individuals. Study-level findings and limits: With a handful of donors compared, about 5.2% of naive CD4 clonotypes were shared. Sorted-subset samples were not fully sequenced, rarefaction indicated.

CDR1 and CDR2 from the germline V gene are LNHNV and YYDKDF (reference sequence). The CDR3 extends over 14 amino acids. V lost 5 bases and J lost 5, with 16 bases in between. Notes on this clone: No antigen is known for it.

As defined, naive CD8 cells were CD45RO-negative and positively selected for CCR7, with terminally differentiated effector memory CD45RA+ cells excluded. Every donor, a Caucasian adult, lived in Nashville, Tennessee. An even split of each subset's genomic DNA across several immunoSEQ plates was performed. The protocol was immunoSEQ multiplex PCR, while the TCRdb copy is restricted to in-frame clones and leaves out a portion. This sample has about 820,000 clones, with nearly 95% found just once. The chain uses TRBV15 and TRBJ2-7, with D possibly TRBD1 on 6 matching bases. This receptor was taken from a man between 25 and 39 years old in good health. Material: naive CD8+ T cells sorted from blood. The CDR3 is CATSLQWKGDEQYF. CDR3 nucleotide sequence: TGTGCCACCAGCCTCCAATGGAAGGGGGACGAGCAGTACTTC.